This passage covers 16 T cell receptor beta chains from one sample sequenced in a study of glioma-infiltrating T cells. TCR alpha and beta CDR3 regions were amplified from RNA using iRepertoire nested multiplex PCR. MiXCR, run by TCRdb on the multiplex PCR reads, gives a single entry per CDR3 protein. This table holds approximately 400,000 distinct CDR3 sequences, roughly 41% found once. The sequencing sample was made of glioma tissue, nonneoplastic brain tissue, or PBMCs (not recorded which). The source of these receptors is a human donor with low-grade glioma or glioblastoma, undergoing nonglioma brain surgery, or in good health (not recorded which).

This chain uses TRBV5-4 with TRBJ1-1; TRBD1 agrees at 8 bases. V lost 0 bases and J lost 1; bases outside the gene matches: 5. The CDR3 is 16 residues long. The germline gives CDR1 SGHNT, CDR2 YYREEE (reference sequence). CDR3 region: CASSLAGGAGNTEAFF. The DNA for the CDR3 is TGTGCCAGCAGCTTGGCAGGGGGCGCTGGGAACACTGAAGCTTTCTTT.

This clonotype has just a few counts. The genes are TRBV27 and TRBJ2-3, with 8 bases aligning to TRBD2. The CDR3 loop spans 14 amino acids. V lost 5 bases and J lost 8; bases outside the gene matches: 9. Germline CDR1 MNHEY, CDR2 SMNVEV (reference sequence). The CDR3 loop is CASSPRGGLGTQYF. The CDR3 region has the DNA TGTGCCAGCAGTCCCCGCGGGGGGTTAGGTACGCAGTATTTT.

CDR3 coding DNA: TGTGCCAGTGCATTCGGAGACGAAATGAACACTGAAGCTTTCTTT. This encodes CASAFGDEMNTEAFF. The gene calls are TRBV19 and TRBJ1-1; no firm D call. Between the trimmed V and J ends, which lost 8 bases and 0 bases, there was a span of 16 bases. CDR3 length equals 15 residues. Germline assignment: CDR1 LNHDA and CDR2 SQIVND (reference sequence).

This clonotype was picked up a small number of times. The chain uses TRBV5-4 and TRBJ2-1; perhaps TRBD1 as D (6 bases). CDR1 and CDR2 (germline): SGHNT, YYREEE (reference sequence). Trimming removed 5 bases at V and 2 bases at J, with 17 bases between. The CDR3 runs 16 residues. CDR3 DNA sequence: TGTGCCAGCAGGGTGGTGGAGGCAGGGGCCTACAATGAGCAGTTCTTC. This codes for CASRVVEAGAYNEQFF.

This clonotype has a single count. A much larger clonotype is one base distant, so this may be a read error. The rearrangement joins TRBV6-5 to TRBJ2-7; D uncertain. Germline V gives CDR1 MNHEY, CDR2 SVGAGI. The V end lost 1 base, the J end lost 5 bases, and 15 bases lay between the germline ends. The CDR3 runs 15 residues. The CDR3 protein is CASSYWRKGHDEQYF. In DNA form, the CDR3 reads TGTGCCAGCAGTTACTGGAGAAAGGGCCACGACGAGCAGTACTTC.

This clonotype was detected only once. This may be a read error: a much more frequent sequence differs by one nucleotide. It is likely a read error, because the conserved phenylalanine at the end of the CDR3 is missing. The chain links TRBV6-6 to TRBJ2-1; no clear D gene. Deletions cut 0 bases from V and 0 bases from J, with 9 bases between. The CDR3 is 16 residues long. Germline CDR1 reads MNHNY; CDR2 reads SVGAGI (reference sequence). CDR3 coding DNA: TGTGCCAGCAGTTACTCGCGCGGATCCTCCTACAATGAGCAGTTCCTC. This codes for CASSYSRGSSYNEQFL.

As concerns this clonotype: A read error is likely, as this CDR3 ends without the conserved phenylalanine or tryptophan. The chain's CDR3 is CSAFFRGVDTEAFY. The CDR3 coding sequence is TGCAGTGCTTTTTTCCGTGGGGTAGACACTGAAGCTTTCTAT. V usage is TRBV20-1 and J usage is TRBJ1-1; no firm D call. Germline lookup yields CDR1 DFQATT and CDR2 SNEGSKA (reference sequence). Trimming took off 5 bases at V and 3 bases at J, with 16 bases between the two ends. The CDR3 covers 14 residues.

About this clonotype: A read error may explain this, as a much larger clone is one base away. This chain uses TRBV6-6 with TRBJ1-5; a possible D gene is TRBD1 (5 bases). The V gene's germline CDR1 is MNHNY and CDR2 SVGAGI (reference sequence). This CDR3 has 16 amino acids. CDR3 DNA: TGTGCCAGCACCCACGCGGGGCTCTATAGCAATCGGCCCCAGCATTTT. Its protein is CASTHAGLYSNRPQHF.

This rearrangement joins TRBV6-2 or TRBV6-3 to TRBJ2-2; weak D call: TRBD2 (5 bases). From germline, CDR1 is MNHEY and CDR2 SVGEGT. The CDR3 loop spans 15 amino acids. V dropped 5 bases and J dropped 6 bases, with 16 bases sitting between them. CDR3: CASSAGSRFPGELFF. DNA of the CDR3: TGTGCCAGCAGTGCGGGCTCGAGATTTCCCGGGGAGCTGTTTTTT.

The V gene is TRBV27, the J gene TRBJ2-7; D possibly corresponds to TRBD2 (6 bases). Germline loops: CDR1 MNHEY, CDR2 SMNVEV (reference sequence). The V end was cut by 10 bases, the J end by 4 bases, with 17 bases between. The CDR3 sequence is 13 residues long. Here the CDR3 DNA reads TGTGCCACCAGGAGCGGGTACTGGTACGAGCAGTACTTC. Residues: CATRSGYWYEQYF.

This CDR3 is CASSLVPQSSYEQYF. In nucleotides, the CDR3 is TGTGCCAGCAGCTTAGTACCGCAGAGCTCCTACGAGCAGTACTTC. The J gene is TRBJ2-7, the V gene TRBV7-2; D remains unclear. Germline CDR1 is SGHTA and CDR2 is FQGNSA. The CDR3 is made up of 15 amino acids. V lost 1 base, J lost 0 bases, and 10 bases lay in between. The full variable domain, completed using reference TRBV7-2 and TRBJ2-7, is GAGVSQSPSNKVTEKGKDVELRCDPISGHTALYWYRQSLGQGLEFLIYFQGNSAPDKSGLPSDRFSAERTGGSVSTLTIQRTQQEDSAVYLCASSLVPQSSYEQYFGPGTRLTVT.

Turning to this clonotype: A clone one base away is much larger, so this may be a read error. V and J are TRBV27 and TRBJ2-5; 11 nucleotides match TRBD2. This CDR3 spans 18 amino acids. Germline CDR1 MNHEY, CDR2 SMNVEV (reference sequence). The V segment lost 4 bases and the J segment 0 bases; nucleotides outside the gene matches: 10. CDR3 nucleotides: TGTGCCAGCAGTTCCACTAGCGGGAGAATGAGCTACCAAGAGACCCAGTACTTC. It yields the protein CASSSTSGRMSYQETQYF.

The rearrangement uses TRBV4-2 and TRBJ1-1; D remains unclear. Trimming took 1 base from V and 1 from J, leaving 4 bases between them. The CDR3 contains 13 residues. Germline V lookup: CDR1 LGHNA, CDR2 YNFKEQ. Here the CDR3 reads CASSQARNTEAFF. CDR3 nucleotide sequence: TGTGCCAGCAGCCAAGCCCGGAACACTGAAGCTTTCTTT.

This clonotype was seen repeatedly, ten times or more. The chain uses TRBV28 and TRBJ2-7; 9 bases align to TRBD1. The ends lost 4 bases at V and 2 bases at J; junction bases unmatched: 9. Germline V CDR1 and CDR2: MDHEN, SYDVKM. The CDR3 extends over 16 amino acids. CDR3 DNA: TGTGCCAGCAGTTCCTCCGGGACAGGGACGCCCTACGAGCAGTACTTC. As protein: CASSSSGTGTPYEQYF. The whole variable domain, remainder taken from reference TRBV28 and TRBJ2-7, is DVKVTQSSRYLVKRTGEKVFLECVQDMDHENMFWYRQDPGLGLRLIYFSYDVKMKEKGDIPEGYSVSREKKERFSLILESASTNQTSMYLCASSSSGTGTPYEQYFGPGTRLTVT.

Remarks on this clonotype: Possible read error: a much larger clone is one base away. The chain links TRBV28 to TRBJ1-6, with D maybe TRBD1 (5 bases). The CDR3 sequence is 13 residues long. V was pared by 6 bases and J by 11 bases, with 14 bases between. Germline V gene lookup returns CDR1 MDHEN and CDR2 SYDVKM. CDR3 amino acids: CASRRAGFTPLHF. The DNA of the CDR3 is TGTGCCAGCAGACGGGCAGGGTTTACACCCCTCCACTTT.

This clonotype was detected only a few times. The chain is built from TRBV15 and TRBJ2-2; TRBD2 matches at 9 bases. The V gene's germline CDR1 is LNHNV and CDR2 YYDKDF (reference sequence). Unmatched junction bases numbered 7, after V lost 0 bases and J lost 5 bases. The CDR3 runs to 17 residues. The DNA for the CDR3 is TGTGCCACCAGCAGAGATGGGCTAGCGGGGATAACCGGGGAGCTGTTTTTT. It is translated as CATSRDGLAGITGELFF.